Shown below are 20 T cell receptor beta chains from a single sample sequenced in a study of T cells in Graves' hyperthyroidism and ophthalmopathy. Amplified TCR beta CDR3 regions came from RNA transcripts. TCR CDR3 regions were first amplified by RT-PCR with HTBI primers. TCRdb ran MiXCR on the multiplex PCR reads and lists one entry per CDR3 protein. The sample lists roughly 240,000 distinct CDR3 sequences, roughly 15% occurring once. The material sequenced was blood. All receptors derive from a woman aged 18-35 years with Graves' ophthalmopathy.

This clonotype was seen repeatedly, ten times or more. This chain links TRBV6-1 with TRBJ2-1; no firm D call. This CDR3 region has 15 residues. Deletions cut 5 bases from V and 1 base from J, with 12 bases between. Germline values: CDR1 MNHNS, CDR2 SASEGT. The CDR3 DNA follows: TGTGCCAGCAGTTCTTTCGGGTTGTCCTACAATGAGCAGTTCTTC. Residues: CASSSFGLSYNEQFF.

This clonotype was counted many times. The rearrangement joins TRBV7-9 to TRBJ2-5; 11 positions agree with TRBD1. This CDR3 is 13 amino acids long. Germline CDR1 and CDR2: SEHNR and FQNEAQ (reference sequence). J was trimmed by 5 bases and V by 5 bases; bases with no gene match: 1. The CDR3 coding sequence is TGTGCCAGCAGCGGACAGGGGGCTGAGACCCAGTACTTC. This codes for CASSGQGAETQYF.

This clonotype was observed many times. V and J are TRBV7-9 and TRBJ1-2, with unresolved D. The CDR3 consists of 13 residues. The V gene's germline CDR1 is SEHNR and CDR2 FQNEAQ (reference sequence). Trimming shortened V by 7 bases and J by 5 bases, and 14 bases separated the two germline ends. The CDR3 sequence is CASNPSTGYGYTF. CDR3 DNA sequence: TGTGCCAGCAACCCTAGTACGGGATATGGCTACACCTTC.

This clonotype has ten or more counts. This chain links TRBV18 with TRBJ1-2; D call uncertain. Germline CDR1 reads KGHSH; CDR2 reads LQKENI. The CDR3 contains 15 residues. The V gene lost 3 bases and the J gene lost 5 bases, with 16 bases spanning the gap. CDR3 nucleotide sequence: TGTGCCAGCTCACCGACCGGCGCAGGTGATTATGGCTACACCTTC. It translates to CASSPTGAGDYGYTF.

At least ten counts were recorded for this clonotype. The chain has TRBV3-1 and TRBJ1-3; a possible D gene is TRBD1 (5 bases). This CDR3 is 18 amino acids long. Germline V gene sequence: CDR1 LGHDT, CDR2 YNNKEL (reference sequence). V shed 1 base and J shed 4 bases, with 20 bases lying between them. CDR3 residues: CASSQGGITGLRGNTIYF. The CDR3 nucleotides read TGTGCCAGCAGCCAAGGTGGTATTACAGGTCTTAGAGGAAACACCATATATTTT.

V and J are TRBV7-3 and TRBJ2-1, with 12 nucleotides matching TRBD1. V dropped 5 bases and J dropped 8; count of bases not matched to a gene: 10. This CDR3 region has 16 residues. CDR1 SGHTA and CDR2 FQGTGA come from the germline V gene. This CDR3 reads CASSILPGQGADEQFF. The CDR3 DNA sequence: TGTGCCAGCAGCATACTACCGGGACAGGGGGCTGATGAGCAGTTCTTC.

Within the sample, this clonotype is medium-sized. CDR3 sequence (DNA): TGTGCCACCTCCTCGGTTTCGAACACTGAAGCTTTCTTT. Translated, it gives CATSSVSNTEAFF. V is TRBV24-1 and J is TRBJ1-1; D unresolved. This CDR3 region has 13 residues. Germline loops: CDR1 KGHDR, CDR2 SFDVKD. V lost 9 bases and J lost 1, with 11 bases in between.

This clonotype was detected many times. The rearrangement links TRBV20-1 to TRBJ2-7; D is unclear. The CDR3 contains 12 residues. Germline loops: CDR1 DFQATT, CDR2 SNEGSKA (reference sequence). The V gene lost 6 bases and the J gene lost 3 bases, with 12 bases spanning the gap. CDR3 sequence reads: CSAKGIHYEQYF. In DNA, the CDR3 is TGCAGTGCAAAAGGGATCCACTACGAGCAGTACTTC.

This clonotype was found many times. This chain connects TRBV7-2 to TRBJ2-7; 10 nucleotides agree with TRBD2. This CDR3 spans 15 amino acids. The germline V gene encodes CDR1 SGHTA and CDR2 FQGNSA. Unmatched junction bases numbered 5, after V lost 1 base and J lost 5 bases. DNA for the CDR3: TGTGCCAGCAGCTTAGGTGGTAGCGGGGGGAACGAGCAGTACTTC. It is translated as CASSLGGSGGNEQYF.

This clonotype showed up many times. The chain has TRBV7-3 and TRBJ2-3; 10 positions agree with TRBD2. Looked up from germline, CDR1 is SGHTA and CDR2 is FQGTGA. The CDR3 extends over 15 amino acids. The V segment lost 0 bases and the J segment 7 bases; nucleotides outside the gene matches: 4. In DNA, the CDR3 is TGTGCCAGCAGCTTAACGAGCGGGGGGGCCCATACGCAGTATTTT. Protein: CASSLTSGGAHTQYF.

Turning to this clonotype: This could be a read error, since a much larger clone is one nucleotide away. The V gene is TRBV5-1, the J gene TRBJ1-3; D is unresolved. The CDR3 has 15 residues. Germline V gene sequence: CDR1 SGHRS, CDR2 YFSETQ. The DNA of the CDR3 is TGCACCAGCAGCTTGGGTTCAGGACCTGGAAACACCATATATTTT. Protein: CTSSLGSGPGNTIYF.

Many counts were recorded for this clonotype. The rearrangement links TRBV6-1 to TRBJ1-1, with unresolved D. Trimming removed 5 bases at V and 1 base at J, with 8 bases between. Germline lookup yields CDR1 MNHNS and CDR2 SASEGT. This CDR3 is built from 13 residues. CDR3 residues: CASSTKRNTEAFF. The CDR3 nucleotides read TGTGCCAGCAGTACAAAAAGGAACACTGAAGCTTTCTTT.

This clonotype was seen repeatedly, ten times or more. The chain has TRBV10-3 and TRBJ2-2, with D unclear. The CDR3 has 15 amino acids. Germline CDR1 ENHRY, CDR2 SYGVKD. Trimming shortened V by 0 bases and J by 4 bases, and 9 bases separated the two germline ends. The CDR3 DNA reads TGTGCCATCAGTGAGTCGATGGGTGGCACCGGGGAGCTGTTTTTT. It yields the protein CAISESMGGTGELFF.

J is TRBJ2-2 and V is TRBV4-2; 11 bases match TRBD2. The CDR3 spans 16 residues. Per the germline V gene, CDR1 is LGHNA and CDR2 is YNFKEQ. V dropped 3 bases and J dropped 6; count of bases not matched to a gene: 6. This chain's CDR3 is CASSQRLAGYSGELFF. The CDR3 coding sequence is TGTGCCAGCAGCCAGAGACTAGCGGGATATTCCGGGGAGCTGTTTTTT.

This clonotype occurred many times. The V call is TRBV12-3 or TRBV12-4, the J call TRBJ1-2, with 8 bases aligning to TRBD1. The V segment lost 6 bases and the J segment 8 bases; nucleotides outside the gene matches: 8. The CDR3 sequence is 13 residues long. The CDR3 DNA reads TGTGCCAGCAGCCGAGGACAGGGCAGGGGCTACACCTTC. Protein: CASSRGQGRGYTF.

The table lists this clonotype with many counts. This chain uses TRBV5-6 with TRBJ1-1; TRBD1 might be the D (6 bases). The V and J ends lost 2 bases and 0 bases respectively, with 11 bases between them. In germline, CDR1 is SGHDT, CDR2 YYEEEE. This CDR3 has 15 residues. The CDR3 is CASSFFGQMNTEAFF. As DNA, the CDR3 is TGTGCCAGCAGCTTTTTCGGACAGATGAACACTGAAGCTTTCTTT.

Regarding this clonotype: Sequence at one end of the junction differs from germline and may be a read error. The V and J genes are TRBV7-9 and TRBJ2-7; D gene uncertain. This CDR3 is 11 amino acids long. Looked up from germline, CDR1 is SEHNR and CDR2 is FQNEAQ (reference sequence). CDR3 region: CASSTDYGQYF. DNA for the CDR3: TGTGCCAGCAGTACAGATTACGGGCAGTACTTC.

The sample holds a few counts of this clonotype. The chain couples TRBV5-6 to TRBJ1-1; 9 bases fit TRBD1. Trimming at V came to 0 bases and at J to 5 bases, leaving 5 bases not matched to a gene. Germline lookup yields CDR1 SGHDT and CDR2 YYEEEE. This CDR3 contains 15 residues. The CDR3 sequence: CASSLVGQGITEAFF. Written as DNA, the CDR3 is TGTGCCAGCAGCTTGGTGGGACAGGGTATAACTGAAGCTTTCTTT.

This clonotype was counted at least ten times. The chain employs TRBV28 and TRBJ2-2; 8 bases line up with TRBD1. The V segment lost 8 bases and the J segment 5 bases; nucleotides outside the gene matches: 10. Germline V gene lookup returns CDR1 MDHEN and CDR2 SYDVKM. This CDR3 is 15 amino acids long. CDR3 loop: CASGAGGAGTGELFF. The CDR3 region has the DNA TGTGCCAGCGGCGCAGGGGGCGCGGGAACCGGGGAGCTGTTTTTT. Combining the CDR3 with reference TRBV28 and TRBJ2-2 gives the whole variable domain DVKVTQSSRYLVKRTGEKVFLECVQDMDHENMFWYRQDPGLGLRLIYFSYDVKMKEKGDIPEGYSVSREKKERFSLILESASTNQTSMYLCASGAGGAGTGELFFGEGSRLTVL.

This clonotype was seen repeatedly, ten times or more. The gene calls are TRBV5-1 and TRBJ2-2, with TRBD1 identical over 9 bases. Germline CDR1 SGHRS, CDR2 YFSETQ. CDR3 length equals 16 residues. With 4 bases clipped from V and 1 base from J, the junction kept 5 bases outside the gene matches. Here the CDR3 reads CASSLQGAVNTGELFF. CDR3 coding DNA: TGCGCCAGCAGCCTACAGGGGGCGGTGAACACCGGGGAGCTGTTTTTT. Looking up the rest from reference TRBV5-1 and TRBJ2-2 gives the full variable domain: KAGVTQTPRYLIKTRGQQVTLSCSPISGHRSVSWYQQTPGQGLQFLFEYFSETQRNKGNFPGRFSGRQFSNSRSEMNVSTLELGDSALYLCASSLQGAVNTGELFFGEGSRLTVL.